The clone carrying this T cell receptor beta chain was counted between two and nine times. Its target is unknown. The data stem from a study of tumor and adjacent non-tumor tissue in lung cancer. Study-level information: There were around 11 adenocarcinoma, a couple of squamous cell carcinoma and 1 small cell lung cancer cases.

RNA was extracted from bulk tissue without any cell sorting. Study-wide results and limits: Tumor tissue had significantly higher TCR diversity than normal lung. Tumor repertoires had a smaller top 100 clone share than normal lung.

Three rounds of nested PCR, following a modified ARM-PCR protocol, produced the TCRbeta library. One entry per CDR3 protein, called by TCRdb with MiXCR from the multiplex PCR reads. Of some 120,000 distinct CDR3 sequences listed, about 66% are singletons. The length of the CDR3 is 14 residues. CDR1 is MNHEY and CDR2 is SVGEGT in the germline V gene. The trim removed 8 bases at V and 0 bases at J, leaving 4 bases unmatched. The chain carries TRBV6-2 or TRBV6-3 and TRBJ2-1, with 7 bases aligning to TRBD2. Input material: lung tumor tissue. This TCR was sampled from a young man with non-small cell lung cancer. The CDR3 sequence is CASWRGSSYNEQFF. The CDR3 region has the DNA TGTGCCAGCTGGCGGGGGTCCTCCTACAATGAGCAGTTCTTC.